This entry describes one T cell receptor beta chain. Its specificity is not known. Genomic DNA from each subset was divided evenly over several immunoSEQ plates. TCRdb keeps only in-frame clones here, not all; method: immunoSEQ multiplex PCR. The table includes approximately 500,000 clones, approximately 79% detected once. Healthy and HIV-negative, the adult donors had no recent acute infections or vaccinations. This entry is derived from a study of shared clonotypes between healthy human individuals. Study background: Donor ages ranged 18 to 49 years: a couple of women, a few men.

Study observations and caveats: Investigators expected sequencing depth to affect clonotype sharing among donors.

The germline V gene has CDR1 SGHVS and CDR2 FQNEAQ. The CDR3 loop spans 16 amino acids. After removal of 0 bases from V and 6 bases from J, the junction contained 6 bases not matched to a gene. This receptor was taken from a woman aged 40-49 years in good health. Some clones in this sample may be carry-over from other donors' samples. This sequence joins TRBV7-8 and TRBJ2-3, with 10 positions matching TRBD2. The sample taken for sequencing was PBMCs. The DNA of the CDR3 is TGTGCCAGCAGCTTAGCGGAGCGGGAGGGATGGGATACGCAGTATTTT. It translates to CASSLAEREGWDTQYF.